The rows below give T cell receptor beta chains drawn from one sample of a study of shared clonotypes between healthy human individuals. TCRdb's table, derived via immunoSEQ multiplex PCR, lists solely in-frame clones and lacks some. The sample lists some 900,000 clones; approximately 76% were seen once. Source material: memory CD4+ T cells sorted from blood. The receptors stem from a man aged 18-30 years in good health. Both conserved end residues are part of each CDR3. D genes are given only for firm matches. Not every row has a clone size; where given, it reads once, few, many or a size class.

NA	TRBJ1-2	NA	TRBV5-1	CASSPGAANYGYTF	TGCGCCAGCAGCCCGGGGGCGGCTAACTATGGCTACACCTTC
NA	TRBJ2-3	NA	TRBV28	CASSWGAGTQYF	TGTGCCAGCAGTTGGGGGGCCGGTACGCAGTATTTT
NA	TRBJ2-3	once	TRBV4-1	CASSLRGPGVGSSSTDTQYF	TGCGCCAGCAGCCTCCGGGGTCCAGGGGTGGGGTCATCCAGCACAGATACGCAGTATTTT
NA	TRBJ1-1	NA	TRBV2	CASRGQRTNTEAFF	TGTGCCAGCAGAGGACAGAGAACGAACACTGAAGCTTTCTTT
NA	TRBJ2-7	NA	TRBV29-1	CSVEDPGGSSYEQYF	TGCAGCGTTGAAGATCCGGGTGGGAGCTCCTACGAGCAGTACTTC
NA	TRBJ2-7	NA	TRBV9	CASSRDGLSYEQYF	TGTGCCAGCAGCCGGGACGGACTCTCCTACGAGCAGTACTTC
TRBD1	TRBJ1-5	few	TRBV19	CASNFGTGSNQPQHF	TGTGCCAGTAATTTCGGGACAGGAAGCAATCAGCCCCAGCATTTT
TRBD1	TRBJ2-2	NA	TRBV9	CASSVAGQGDTGELFF	TGTGCCAGCAGCGTAGCAGGACAGGGGGACACCGGGGAGCTGTTTTTT
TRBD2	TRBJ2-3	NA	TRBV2	CASSEGLAVSGTQYF	TGTGCCAGCAGTGAGGGACTAGCAGTCAGCGGTACGCAGTATTTT
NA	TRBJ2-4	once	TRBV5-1	CASSLAEGSGNIQYF	TGCGCCAGCAGCTTGGCCGAAGGGTCAGGAAACATTCAGTACTTC
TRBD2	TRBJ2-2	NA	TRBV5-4	CASSLASLAGGPNTGELFF	TGTGCCAGCAGCTTGGCGTCCCTAGCGGGAGGGCCTAACACCGGGGAGCTGTTTTTT
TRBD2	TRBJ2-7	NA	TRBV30	CAWAGVYEQYF	TGTGCCTGGGCGGGGGTCTACGAGCAGTACTTC
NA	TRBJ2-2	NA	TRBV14	CASSLDGELFF	TGTGCCAGCAGCCTCGACGGGGAGCTGTTTTTT
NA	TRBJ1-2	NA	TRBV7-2	CASSLARSTDGYTF	TGTGCCAGCAGCTTAGCGAGGAGCACCGATGGCTACACCTTC
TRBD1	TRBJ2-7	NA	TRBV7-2	CASSLGTGPWGEQYF	TGTGCCAGCAGCTTAGGGACAGGGCCTTGGGGGGAGCAGTACTTC
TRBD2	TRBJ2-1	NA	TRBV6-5	CASSSGLAGGPWFF	TGTGCCAGCAGTTCCGGACTAGCGGGGGGCCCGTGGTTCTTC
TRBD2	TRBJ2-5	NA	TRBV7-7	CASSPLAGGAGETQYF	TGTGCTAGCAGCCCCCTAGCGGGGGGAGCGGGAGAGACCCAGTACTTC
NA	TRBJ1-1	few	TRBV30	CAWSVSGRNTEAFF	TGTGCCTGGAGTGTTTCTGGGAGGAACACTGAAGCTTTCTTT
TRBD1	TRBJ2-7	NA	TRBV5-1	CASSLQGARDEQYF	TGCGCCAGCAGCTTGCAGGGGGCGCGGGACGAGCAGTACTTC
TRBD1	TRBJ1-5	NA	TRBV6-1	CASSLGTGVDQPQHF	TGTGCCAGCAGTCTAGGGACAGGGGTGGATCAGCCCCAGCATTTT
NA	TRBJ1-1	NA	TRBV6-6	CASRGEGHSDEAFF	TGTGCCAGCAGAGGAGAGGGACACTCGGATGAAGCTTTCTTT
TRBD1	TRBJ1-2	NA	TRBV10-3	CAISESTGAEGYTF	TGTGCCATCAGTGAGTCGACAGGGGCGGAGGGCTACACCTTC
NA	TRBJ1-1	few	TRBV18	CASSPGNTEAFF	TGTGCCAGCTCACCAGGAAACACTGAAGCTTTCTTT
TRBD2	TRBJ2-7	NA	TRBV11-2	CASSPFAGGNEQYF	TGTGCCAGCAGCCCCTTCGCGGGGGGGAACGAGCAGTACTTC
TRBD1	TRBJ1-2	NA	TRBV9	CASSFGQGKGYGYTF	TGTGCCAGCAGCTTCGGACAGGGGAAAGGCTATGGCTACACCTTC
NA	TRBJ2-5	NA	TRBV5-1	CASSLVASANQETQYF	TGCGCCAGCAGCTTGGTTGCTAGCGCCAACCAAGAGACCCAGTACTTC
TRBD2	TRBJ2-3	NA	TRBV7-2	CASSLGLAVTDTQYF	TGTGCCAGCAGCTTAGGGCTAGCGGTCACAGATACGCAGTATTTT
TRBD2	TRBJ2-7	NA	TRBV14	CASSQANSGGPWGEQYF	TGTGCCAGCAGCCAAGCAAATAGCGGGGGGCCCTGGGGAGAGCAGTACTTC
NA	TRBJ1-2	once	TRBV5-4	CASSRGPGYADSNYGYTF	TGTGCCAGCAGCCGTGGCCCCGGTTACGCGGATTCAAACTATGGCTACACCTTC
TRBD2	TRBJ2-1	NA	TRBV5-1	CASSRNGGLAGEQFF	TGCGCCAGCAGCAGAAATGGGGGACTAGCAGGTGAGCAGTTCTTC
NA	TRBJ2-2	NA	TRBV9	CASSTRTVANTGELFF	TGTGCCAGCAGCACCAGGACGGTAGCGAACACCGGGGAGCTGTTTTTT
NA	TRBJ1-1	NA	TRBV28	CASSRIIDRGTEAFF	TGTGCCAGCAGCAGGATAATTGACCGGGGCACTGAAGCTTTCTTT
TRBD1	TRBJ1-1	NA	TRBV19	CASSTRDSRGTEAFF	TGTGCCAGTAGTACCCGGGACAGCCGAGGCACTGAAGCTTTCTTT
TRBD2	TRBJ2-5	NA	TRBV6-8	CASPGRSGAGSQYF	TGTGCCAGCCCCGGGAGGTCGGGCGCCGGTTCCCAGTACTTC
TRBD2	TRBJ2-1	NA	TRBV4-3	CASSQALAGTNEQFF	TGCGCCAGCAGCCAAGCCCTAGCGGGCACCAATGAGCAGTTCTTC
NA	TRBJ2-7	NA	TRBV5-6	CASSLSLGARQFYEQYF	TGTGCCAGCAGCTTGTCATTAGGAGCTCGACAGTTCTACGAGCAGTACTTC
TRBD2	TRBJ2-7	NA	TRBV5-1	CASKIGLATYEQYF	TGCGCCAGCAAAATCGGACTAGCGACGTACGAGCAGTACTTC
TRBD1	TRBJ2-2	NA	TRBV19	CASSKGTGGPANTGELFF	TGTGCCAGTAGTAAGGGAACAGGGGGCCCTGCGAACACCGGGGAGCTGTTTTTT
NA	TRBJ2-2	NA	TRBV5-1	CASRLGQGLKDTGELFF	TGCGCCAGCCGCCTAGGCCAGGGGTTGAAAGACACCGGGGAGCTGTTTTTT
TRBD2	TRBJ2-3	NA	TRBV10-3	CAISDGGGVTDTQYF	TGTGCCATCAGTGACGGGGGGGGAGTTACAGATACGCAGTATTTT
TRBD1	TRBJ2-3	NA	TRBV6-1	CASSENDRGRRGTQYF	TGTGCCAGCAGCGAAAACGACAGGGGGCGCAGGGGTACGCAGTATTTT
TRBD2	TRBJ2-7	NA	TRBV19	CASRSGSGRSHEQYF	TGTGCCAGTAGGAGCGGGAGCGGGAGGTCCCACGAGCAGTACTTC